This TCR beta chain was sequenced in a study of blood T cell repertoires in COVID-19. Repertoires were generated with immunoSEQ multiplex PCR, while TCRdb's copy carries only in-frame clones and drops some. The sample consists of more than 200,000 clones, about 79% of them appearing once. CDR1 is SGDLS, CDR2 YYNGEE, per germline. This CDR3 region has 15 residues. V was pared by 0 bases and J by 0 bases, with 9 bases between. Sequencing was carried out using peripheral blood. The rearrangement joins TRBV9 to TRBJ1-2; D not resolved. The source of this sequence is a woman aged 40-49 years who had recovered from COVID-19. CDR3 loop: CASSVATAANYGYTF. CDR3 in DNA: TGTGCCAGCAGCGTAGCTACAGCCGCTAACTATGGCTACACCTTC.